The clone carrying this T cell receptor (beta chain) was recorded at least ten times. The antigen is not known. TCRdb called the 5' RACE reads again in MiXCR, with one record for every CDR3 protein. This table holds about 40,000 distinct CDR3 sequences, 4.7% found once. This specimen comes from a study of early T cells in non-severe SARS-CoV-2 infection. This CDR3 spans 15 amino acids. CDR1 is DFQATT and CDR2 is SNEGSKA in the germline V gene (reference sequence). V was clipped by 3 bases and J by 5 bases, with 14 bases between them. Study-level results: VDJdb matches were skewed toward anti-spike CD8 T cell responses.

This TCR was sampled from an adult who was a healthcare worker with PCR-confirmed SARS-CoV-2 infection or an uninfected control (not recorded which). The V and J genes are TRBV20-1 and TRBJ1-6; possibly TRBD1 for D (6 bases). The sample was whole blood. In DNA, the CDR3 is TGCAGTGCTAGGCGCAGGGGAATCGATAATTCACCCCTCCACTTT. Its translation: CSARRRGIDNSPLHF.